This section outlines one T cell receptor (beta chain) sequence together with its context. No antigen is known for it. At one end the junction does not follow the germline gene, possibly because of a read error. This record comes from a study of cytomegalovirus exposure and HLA in healthy donors. The PCR used 60 Vbeta and 13 Jbeta primers. Clones were sequenced by immunoSEQ multiplex PCR, and TCRdb holds only the in-frame ones, with some missing. The sample includes about 180,000 clones, about two thirds of them seen just once. Study-wide results and limits: For presence/absence analyses, sequencing depth was assumed to be roughly uniform across donors.

This TCR was sampled from a human donor in good health. Sequenced: PBMCs.

CDR3 region: CASSQDRGVGNQPRHF. The CDR3 DNA sequence: TGCGCCAGCAGCCAAGATCGGGGGGTGGGCAATCAGCCCCGGCATTTT. The rearrangement joins TRBV4-1 to TRBJ1-5; D may be TRBD1 (5 bases). CDR1 MGHRA and CDR2 YSYEKL come from the germline V gene. This CDR3 has 16 amino acids.